This T cell receptor beta chain was recovered during a study of blood T cell repertoires in COVID-19. As for the study in general: COVID-19 samples, acute and convalescent, were from the United States, Italy and Spain. PBMCs, B-cell-depleted T cells, or T cells provided the cDNA or gDNA that made up the material.

Original data processing: Estimated nucleated cell counts came from reference gene primer amplification. Measured with immunoSEQ multiplex PCR; TCRdb has only the in-frame clones, and not every one. The DNA was the basis for D and trimming; V, J and clone size are from that table. The sample yields more than 95,000 clones, about 85% seen once. V was trimmed by 5 bases and J by 7 bases, leaving 15 bases between them. Per the germline V gene, CDR1 is GTSNPN and CDR2 is SVGIG (reference sequence). This CDR3 is 13 amino acids long. The J gene is TRBJ1-3, the V gene TRBV30; no firm D call. The TCR sequence derives from a man in his fifties with acute or convalescent COVID-19. The sequenced material came from peripheral blood. The CDR3 DNA is TGTGCCTGGGGGAGGAGTATCGGGAACACCATATATTTT. Residues: CAWGRSIGNTIYF.